The rows below give T cell receptor beta chains drawn from one sample of a study of shared clonotypes between healthy human individuals. TCRdb's table, derived via immunoSEQ multiplex PCR, lists solely in-frame clones and lacks some. The table shows about 360,000 clones, with 73% occurring only once. Sequenced input: memory CD4+ T cells sorted from blood. The receptors originated from a man aged 30-40 years in good health. The CDR3 runs from the conserved cysteine through the conserved F or W. A D gene is named only where the DNA matches it firmly. The size field is filled for only some rows; it gives once, few, many or a size class.

length,size,J,D,V,CDR3,DNA
14,NA,TRBJ2-3,NA,TRBV9,CASSAGPRTDTQYF,TGTGCCAGCAGCGCCGGGCCCCGCACAGATACGCAGTATTTT
15,NA,TRBJ1-2,NA,TRBV19,CASSIGQDPNYGYTF,TGTGCCAGTAGTATAGGGCAAGATCCTAACTATGGCTACACCTTC
18,many,TRBJ1-2,NA,TRBV27,CATSRGGLRGRLQYGYTF,TGTGCCACCTCCCGGGGTGGCCTCAGAGGGAGGCTCCAGTATGGCTACACCTTC
15,once,TRBJ2-1,NA,TRBV7-8,CASSPDRRGSNEQFF,TGTGCCAGCAGCCCGGACAGAAGGGGTTCGAATGAGCAGTTCTTC
14,NA,TRBJ2-7,NA,TRBV14,CASSQPGALREQYF,TGTGCCAGCAGCCAACCGGGGGCACTACGCGAGCAGTACTTC
16,NA,TRBJ2-3,TRBD2,TRBV30,CAWSDGLAGFTDTQYF,TGTGCCTGGAGTGACGGCCTAGCGGGCTTTACAGATACGCAGTATTTT
14,many,TRBJ2-5,TRBD1,TRBV11-2,CASSYRQGQETQYF,TGTGCCAGCAGCTACAGACAGGGGCAAGAGACCCAGTACTTC
16,NA,TRBJ2-1,TRBD2,TRBV6-1,CASSESGGLGYNEQFF,TGTGCCAGCAGTGAATCGGGAGGGTTAGGGTACAATGAGCAGTTCTTC
16,NA,TRBJ2-4,NA,TRBV5-4,CASSPGTNRGVNIQYF,TGTGCCAGCAGCCCGGGGACAAACAGAGGGGTAAACATTCAGTACTTC
14,NA,TRBJ2-1,NA,TRBV10-3,CAIRTTRGNNEQFF,TGTGCCATCAGGACAACTAGGGGAAACAATGAGCAGTTCTTC
16,NA,TRBJ1-5,TRBD1,TRBV18,CASSLPGQGAGQPQHF,TGTGCCAGCTCACTCCCGGGACAGGGGGCGGGACAGCCCCAGCATTTT
14,NA,TRBJ1-1,TRBD1,TRBV11-2,CASSSYRGLAEAFF,TGTGCCAGCAGCTCATACAGGGGGCTAGCGGAAGCTTTCTTT
15,NA,TRBJ2-7,NA,TRBV11-2,CASSQPSRSGYEQYF,TGTGCCAGCAGCCAGCCGTCCCGGAGTGGCTACGAGCAGTACTTC
14,NA,TRBJ1-5,TRBD1,TRBV27,CASSPGTGAQPQHF,TGTGCCAGCAGTCCCGGGACAGGAGCTCAGCCCCAGCATTTT
12,NA,TRBJ2-7,NA,TRBV7-9,CASSAPSEEQYF,TGTGCCAGCAGCGCTCCTTCGGAAGAGCAGTACTTC
17,NA,TRBJ2-6,TRBD1,TRBV6-1,CASSATGFGSGANVLTF,TGTGCCAGCAGTGCGACAGGGTTTGGCTCTGGGGCCAACGTCCTGACTTTC
15,NA,TRBJ2-3,TRBD1,TRBV27,CASTPRRGLTDTQYF,TGTGCCAGCACCCCCCGTAGGGGGCTCACAGATACGCAGTATTTT
14,NA,TRBJ2-1,NA,TRBV19,CASSLSASYNEQFF,TGTGCCAGTAGTCTGTCGGCGTCCTACAATGAGCAGTTCTTC
15,NA,TRBJ1-3,TRBD1,TRBV10-2,CASRPTGSSGNTIYF,TGCGCCAGCAGACCGACAGGGAGTTCTGGAAACACCATATATTTT
14,once,TRBJ1-5,NA,TRBV27,CASSLSPGGQPQHF,TGTGCCAGCAGTTTAAGTCCAGGAGGGCAGCCCCAGCATTTT
15,NA,TRBJ2-5,TRBD1,TRBV28,CASTRTGGPQETQYF,TGTGCCAGCACGAGGACAGGCGGACCCCAAGAGACCCAGTACTTC
15,NA,TRBJ2-1,NA,TRBV6-5,CASSRPGPNSNEQFF,TGTGCCAGCAGTCGCCCGGGACCCAATTCCAATGAGCAGTTCTTC
15,few,TRBJ1-2,NA,TRBV2,CASSEQWSAGYGYTF,TGTGCCAGCAGTGAACAGTGGTCGGCGGGATATGGCTACACCTTC
15,once,TRBJ2-3,TRBD2,TRBV5-4,CASSLGLAGDASQYF,TGTGCCAGCAGCTTGGGCCTAGCGGGGGATGCCTCGCAGTATTTT
14,NA,TRBJ2-7,TRBD2,TRBV5-1,CASSLAAGAYEQYF,TGCGCCAGCAGCTTGGCCGCGGGGGCCTACGAGCAGTACTTC
14,NA,TRBJ2-3,NA,TRBV5-4,CASSSDSTTDTQYF,TGTGCCAGCAGCTCGGACAGTACGACAGATACGCAGTATTTT
15,NA,TRBJ2-1,TRBD2,TRBV19,CASSIVSGRNNEQFF,TGTGCCAGTAGTATAGTTAGCGGGAGAAATAATGAGCAGTTCTTC
15,NA,TRBJ1-2,TRBD1,TRBV23-1,CASSLSGGSDYGYTF,TGCGCCAGCAGTCTATCAGGGGGCTCAGACTATGGCTACACCTTC
15,NA,TRBJ1-4,TRBD1,TRBV27,CASRDRGLTNEKLFF,TGTGCCAGCCGGGACAGGGGTTTGACTAATGAAAAACTGTTTTTT
16,NA,TRBJ2-7,NA,TRBV27,CASSLSGVVGGYEQYF,TGTGCCAGCAGTTTATCGGGCGTAGTTGGGGGCTACGAGCAGTACTTC
20,NA,TRBJ2-1,NA,TRBV9,CASSVLSQGRGRSTNNEQFF,TGTGCCAGCAGCGTACTGTCGCAGGGTCGGGGCCGGAGTACGAACAATGAGCAGTTCTTC
12,NA,TRBJ2-1,NA,TRBV2,CASMVRGNEQFF,TGTGCCAGCATGGTGAGGGGGAATGAGCAGTTCTTC
17,NA,TRBJ2-3,NA,TRBV19,CASSIDTSQDPTDTQYF,TGTGCCAGTAGTATAGACACGTCGCAGGACCCCACAGATACGCAGTATTTT
13,NA,TRBJ2-3,NA,TRBV7-2,CASTTVRTDTQYF,TGTGCCAGCACCACTGTAAGGACAGATACGCAGTATTTT
12,many,TRBJ2-7,TRBD2,TRBV6-1,CASSFLAGEQYF,TGTGCCAGCAGTTTTCTAGCGGGAGAGCAGTACTTC
13,few,TRBJ2-2,NA,TRBV18,CASSPSNTGELFF,TGTGCCAGCTCACCCTCGAACACCGGGGAGCTGTTTTTT
16,NA,TRBJ2-1,TRBD2,TRBV27,CASSPLGLAGDNEQFF,TGTGCCAGCAGTCCCCTGGGACTAGCGGGGGACAATGAGCAGTTCTTC
16,NA,TRBJ2-2,NA,TRBV29-1,CSVGRRSPANTGELFF,TGCAGCGTCGGAAGGAGGAGTCCCGCGAACACCGGGGAGCTGTTTTTT
15,NA,TRBJ2-7,TRBD1,TRBV7-3,CASSFSRTGMAEQYF,TGTGCCAGCAGCTTCTCACGGACAGGGATGGCCGAGCAGTACTTC
10,few,TRBJ2-1,NA,TRBV6-6,CASFDNEQFF,TGTGCCAGCTTCGATAATGAGCAGTTCTTC
15,NA,TRBJ2-7,TRBD1,TRBV2,CASSEGTGRRYEQYF,TGTGCCAGCAGTGAAGGGACAGGGAGGCGGTACGAGCAGTACTTC
13,NA,TRBJ2-5,NA,TRBV2,CASSGQTQETQYF,TGTGCCAGCAGTGGACAGACACAAGAGACCCAGTACTTC
16,NA,TRBJ2-1,TRBD1,TRBV15,CATSRGVGTGYNEQFF,TGTGCCACCAGCAGGGGGGTAGGGACAGGTTACAATGAGCAGTTCTTC
14,few,TRBJ2-5,NA,TRBV21-1,CARGETGRQETQYF,TGTGCCAGGGGGGAGACAGGGCGACAAGAGACCCAGTACTTC
22,many,TRBJ2-3,TRBD2,TRBV5-1,CASSLQPTISGRALSITDTQYF,TGCGCCAGCAGCTTACAACCAACAATCAGCGGGAGGGCCTTGAGCATCACAGATACGCAGTATTTT
16,NA,TRBJ1-4,NA,TRBV2,CASSRTLVATNEKLFF,TGTGCCAGCAGCCGCACTTTAGTTGCAACTAATGAAAAACTGTTTTTT
12,NA,TRBJ2-2,NA,TRBV27,CATGGRTGELFF,TGTGCCACCGGGGGAAGGACCGGGGAGCTGTTTTTT
15,NA,TRBJ2-3,TRBD1,TRBV18,CASSPNRGATDTQYF,TGTGCCAGCTCACCAAACAGGGGGGCTACAGATACGCAGTATTTT
12,NA,TRBJ2-1,TRBD2,TRBV2,CASSGLAGVVFF,TGTGCCAGCAGTGGACTAGCGGGAGTCGTTTTCTTC